This is a list of T cell receptor beta chains from one sample in a study of T-cell memory formation after mild COVID-19. Each CDR3 protein is one row after TCRdb ran MiXCR on the 5' RACE reads. The sample includes about 430,000 distinct CDR3 sequences, less than 25% seen only once; the top ten take around 8.7%. Sequencing input: PBMCs or a T cell subset sorted from them (not recorded which). The receptors here all came from an adult woman who had mild COVID-19 (a few samples of this study predate the infection). Cell type and time point are not known. Each CDR3 is given with its conserved first and last residue. Fields, in order: D gene, V gene, J gene, clone size, CDR3 length, CDR3 DNA, CDR3 protein. D genes are given only for firm matches. Not all rows give a size; the values are once, few, many and, for expanded clones, a class.

TRBD1,TRBV7-3,TRBJ2-1,NA,15,TGTGCCAGCAGCTTCCCGGGACAGCACTACAATGAGCAGTTCTTC,CASSFPGQHYNEQFF
NA,TRBV11-1,TRBJ2-2,few,16,TGTGCCAGCAGCTTTGAGGGGGTAACGAACACCGGGGAGCTGTTTTTT,CASSFEGVTNTGELFF
TRBD1,TRBV7-2,TRBJ1-4,NA,15,TGTGCCAGCAGCTCGGGGACAGTAGCTAATGAAAAACTGTTTTTT,CASSSGTVANEKLFF
NA,TRBV7-9,TRBJ1-3,NA,15,TGTGCCAGCAGCTTAGTCCCTACGTCGGGAAACACCATATATTTT,CASSLVPTSGNTIYF
NA,TRBV12-3/TRBV12-4,TRBJ2-2,few,13,TGTGCTTACGGGCCCAGAACCACCGGGGAGCTGTTTTTT,CAYGPRTTGELFF
TRBD2,TRBV6-1,TRBJ2-3,few,18,TGTGCCAGCAGTGAAGTGGGCCTAGCGGGGGGAAGCACAGATACGCAGTATTTT,CASSEVGLAGGSTDTQYF
NA,TRBV7-2,TRBJ1-1,NA,13,TGTGCCAGCAGCCCCCGAGGGCAGGTTCGAGCTTTCTTT,CASSPRGQVRAFF
TRBD1,TRBV30,TRBJ1-2,few,12,TGTGCCTGTAGGACAGGGTCCTATGGCTACACCTTC,CACRTGSYGYTF
NA,TRBV27,TRBJ1-6,many,16,TGTGCCAGCAGTTTGTCGGAACAGCTGTATAATTCACCCCTCCACTTT,CASSLSEQLYNSPLHF
NA,TRBV9,TRBJ2-3,few,16,TGTGCCAGCAGCGTATACTTCAGGGCTAGCACAGATACGCAGTATTTT,CASSVYFRASTDTQYF
TRBD2,TRBV12-3/TRBV12-4,TRBJ2-2,many,15,TGTGCCAGCAGACCTAGCGGGAGTAACACCGGGGAGCTGTTTTTT,CASRPSGSNTGELFF
NA,TRBV20-1,TRBJ2-3,few,13,TGCAGTGTTGGTCGGCTAGCAAGGGATACGCAGTATTTT,CSVGRLARDTQYF
TRBD1,TRBV5-1,TRBJ2-1,NA,18,TGCGCCAGCAGCTTGGCCCGGACAGGGGGTAGACACGCGGATGAGCAGTTCTTC,CASSLARTGGRHADEQFF
TRBD1,TRBV7-8,TRBJ2-7,NA,16,TGTGCCAGCAGCCCTAGGACAGGCAAGGTCTCCTACGAGCAGTACTTC,CASSPRTGKVSYEQYF
NA,TRBV24-1,TRBJ2-3,NA,15,TGTGCCACCAGAGGGGCCACTACGTCCACAGATACGCAGTATTTT,CATRGATTSTDTQYF
NA,TRBV19,TRBJ2-7,NA,15,TGTGCCAGTAGAACCGTGGGGGAGAAATCCTACGAGCAGTACTTC,CASRTVGEKSYEQYF
NA,TRBV9,TRBJ2-7,NA,14,TGTGCCAGCAGCCCGCTGCCGGAGGCCTACGAGCAGTACTTC,CASSPLPEAYEQYF
TRBD1,TRBV6-6,TRBJ2-7,NA,15,TGTGCCAGCAGAACCCCGGGACAGTCCACATACGAGCAGTACTTC,CASRTPGQSTYEQYF
NA,TRBV4-1,TRBJ2-5,NA,17,TGCGCCAGCAGCCAAGGATGGAGGACTACCCTCCAAGAGACCCAGTACTTC,CASSQGWRTTLQETQYF
TRBD2,TRBV10-3,TRBJ2-1,NA,15,TGTGCCATCAGTGAGTCGACTAGCGGGGGGAGTGAGCAGTTCTTC,CAISESTSGGSEQFF
NA,TRBV12-3/TRBV12-4,TRBJ2-3,many,14,TGTGCCAGCAGCCCCGGATTGGGCACAGATACGCAGTATTTT,CASSPGLGTDTQYF
NA,TRBV4-1,TRBJ1-2,NA,14,TGCGCCAGCAGCCAAGATTGGCAGGCCAACGGCTACACCTTC,CASSQDWQANGYTF
NA,TRBV20-1,TRBJ1-2,NA,16,TGCAGTGCTAGAGCCTCGGGACATTTCTTACGGGATGGCTACACCTTC,CSARASGHFLRDGYTF
NA,TRBV29-1,TRBJ1-1,few,13,TGCAGCGTCGGGGGGCTCATGAACACTGAAGCTTTCTTT,CSVGGLMNTEAFF
TRBD1,TRBV7-9,TRBJ1-3,NA,16,TGTGCCAGCAGCTCGGACAGGAGACACTCTGGAAACACCATATATTTT,CASSSDRRHSGNTIYF
NA,TRBV7-9,TRBJ2-3,NA,15,TGTGCCAGCAGCTTATATAACAGGGATATGAATACGCAGTATTTT,CASSLYNRDMNTQYF
TRBD1,TRBV25-1,TRBJ2-7,NA,16,TGTGCCAGCAGTGAACTCGACAGGGCCTTCTCCTACGAGCAGTACTTC,CASSELDRAFSYEQYF
NA,TRBV5-1,TRBJ1-6,NA,13,TGCGCCAGCAGCTTAGACAGACCCTCACCCCTCCACTTT,CASSLDRPSPLHF
TRBD2,TRBV12-3/TRBV12-4,TRBJ2-3,few,19,TGTGCCAGCGGCTGGACTAGCGGGGGGTCCCTTACCGCCACAGATACGCAGTATTTT,CASGWTSGGSLTATDTQYF
NA,TRBV7-8,TRBJ2-2,many,17,TGTGCCAGCAGCTTATTGGAGGGGTCAGGGGGCACCGGGGAGCTGTTTTTT,CASSLLEGSGGTGELFF
NA,TRBV12-2,TRBJ2-2,many,19,TGTGCAAGTCGCTTAGGCCGGGCCATGCGGGGCCGCAACACCGGGGAGCTGTTTTTT,CASRLGRAMRGRNTGELFF
NA,TRBV7-2,TRBJ1-5,few,14,TGTGCCTCTTCTACGGGGTATAGCAATCAGCCCCAGCATTTT,CASSTGYSNQPQHF
NA,TRBV7-9,TRBJ1-1,NA,16,TGTGCCAGCAGCTTAGGCGGACGGGTTATGAACACTGAAGCTTTCTTT,CASSLGGRVMNTEAFF
NA,TRBV4-3,TRBJ1-3,NA,17,TGCGCCAGCAGCCAAGTGGCAGATCGCAGCTCTGGAAACACCATATATTTT,CASSQVADRSSGNTIYF
TRBD1,TRBV7-2,TRBJ2-7,NA,14,TGTGCCAGCATCACACGGACAGGGGGAGGAGAGCAGTACTTC,CASITRTGGGEQYF
TRBD1,TRBV7-3,TRBJ1-2,NA,15,TGTGCCAGCAGCCTGTTGGGCAGGGGGCAAGAAGGCTACACCTTC,CASSLLGRGQEGYTF
NA,TRBV7-3,TRBJ2-6,NA,14,TGTGCCAGCAGCCCCTTCTCTGGGGCCAACGTCCTGACTTTC,CASSPFSGANVLTF
NA,TRBV7-9,TRBJ1-1,NA,11,TGTGCCAGCAGCTTATCAGTGATAGCTTTCTTT,CASSLSVIAFF
NA,TRBV27,TRBJ1-4,NA,17,TGTGCCAGCACCCCTAACCCCCCAGGGGTTACTAATGAAAAACTGTTTTTT,CASTPNPPGVTNEKLFF
NA,TRBV3-1,TRBJ2-6,few,17,TGTGCCAGCAGCCAAGGGCCTATCAACTCTGGGGCCAACGTCCTGACTTTC,CASSQGPINSGANVLTF
NA,TRBV29-1,TRBJ2-1,NA,13,TGCAGCATCCGGGGATGGGACTACAATGAGCAGTTCTTC,CSIRGWDYNEQFF
TRBD1,TRBV30,TRBJ1-1,NA,15,TGTGCCTGGAGTGTCGGAGGGGGCGGAAACACTGAAGCTTTCTTT,CAWSVGGGGNTEAFF
NA,TRBV6-6,TRBJ1-1,few,12,TGTGCCAGCAGTTCCACGGGACCCCAAGCTTTCTTT,CASSSTGPQAFF
NA,TRBV29-1,TRBJ1-5,NA,15,TGCAGCGTTGCTGAGGACTACGGGGGCAATCAGCCCCAGCATTTT,CSVAEDYGGNQPQHF
TRBD2,TRBV20-1,TRBJ2-1,NA,18,TGCAGTGCTGGGTCCGGGACTAGCGGGGGGCTGGCAGGCAATGAGCAGTTCTTC,CSAGSGTSGGLAGNEQFF
TRBD2,TRBV29-1,TRBJ2-1,few,20,TGCAGCGTTGAACTCTTGTGGACTAGCGGGAGGCGGAATCCCTACAATGAGCAGTTCTTC,CSVELLWTSGRRNPYNEQFF
NA,TRBV20-1,TRBJ2-2,few,13,TGCAGTGCGGGCCAAGGTTCCACCGGGGAGCTGTTTTTT,CSAGQGSTGELFF
TRBD1,TRBV29-1,TRBJ1-2,NA,13,TGCAGCGCGCTACAGGGGGAAAACTATGGCTACACCTTC,CSALQGENYGYTF
TRBD2,TRBV11-2,TRBJ2-5,many,17,TGTGCCAGCAGCTTAGATTCTGCGCGGGGGGACCAAGAGACCCAGTACTTC,CASSLDSARGDQETQYF
TRBD2,TRBV20-1,TRBJ2-5,many,15,TGCAGTGCTTCGACTAGCGGGAGATCCCCAGAGACCCAGTACTTC,CSASTSGRSPETQYF
NA,TRBV7-3,TRBJ2-7,few,13,TGTGCCAGCAGCTTATCCTCCAGCGCCGAGCAGTACTTC,CASSLSSSAEQYF
NA,TRBV6-1,TRBJ2-7,once,15,TGTGCCAGCAGTGGCCCCGCGGGCGGCCTCCTCGAGCAGTACTTC,CASSGPAGGLLEQYF
NA,TRBV6-2/TRBV6-3,TRBJ2-7,NA,16,TGTGCCAGCAGTTATACCCCGGGCCGGAGCTCCTACGAGCAGTACTTC,CASSYTPGRSSYEQYF